This TCR beta chain was obtained from a study of T cell changes during pregnancy in multiple sclerosis. Some clones are missing from TCRdb's copy, which holds only in-frame ones; the method was immunoSEQ multiplex PCR. The data contain 90,000 to 120,000 clones, approximately 90% of them seen just once; the ten biggest clones take up around 3.5%. CDR3 size: 16 residues. V shed 6 bases, J shed 0 bases, and the junction held 9 bases outside the gene matches. Per germline, CDR1 SGDLS and CDR2 YYNGEE. This specimen was peripheral blood, taken after pregnancy. This sequence was found in a female donor with multiple sclerosis, enrolled in a pregnancy study. The chain employs TRBV9 and TRBJ2-3; 8 positions agree with TRBD1. CDR3 sequence (DNA): TGTGCCAGCACCCCAGGGGGCCGGGATAGCACAGATACGCAGTATTTT. Its translation: CASTPGGRDSTDTQYF.